This T cell receptor beta chain is drawn from a study of regulatory T cells in long-lasting Graves disease. At the level of the study: Antithyroid drugs had been taken under 3 months by newly diagnosed Graves' patients.

This clonotype was seen many times. Stated time point: newly diagnosed GD, antithyroid drugs for less than 3 months. Researchers made the TCR library from RNA that was extracted from PBMCs. Trimming shortened V by 8 bases and J by 3 bases, and 19 bases separated the two germline ends. The CDR3 runs 15 residues. Germline V lookup: CDR1 MGHDK, CDR2 SYGVNS. Researchers made TCR beta libraries by using iRepertoire HTBI primers and running Arm-PCR on CDR3 regions. TCRdb passed the multiplex PCR reads through MiXCR, listing each CDR3 protein once. This table has a few hundred thousand distinct CDR3 sequences, roughly 12% appearing once. These sequences were also reported in another study, on T cells in Graves' hyperthyroidism and ophthalmopathy.

This chain connects TRBV25-1 to TRBJ2-5; the D call may be TRBD1 or TRBD2 (5 bases each). The sequence was collected from a man under 40 with Graves disease. The material was peripheral blood mononuclear cells (PBMCs), obtained at new diagnosis, from a patient treated with antithyroid drugs. The DNA of the CDR3 is TGTGCCAGCCGGGACGCCCGGGACCCAAAAGAGACCCAGTACTTC. It is translated as CASRDARDPKETQYF.